This T cell receptor beta chain was profiled in a study of a mutant IDH1 vaccine in newly diagnosed glioma. The wider study: Commencement of vaccination occurred 4-6 weeks following radiotherapy alone, or concurrently with temozolomide cycles. It was radiotherapy, temozolomide, or both that patients received previously, with most receiving both.

Time point of the sample: week 47, end of study. The investigators gave 300 ug of mutant IDH1 20-mer peptide in each vaccine dose, together with topical imiquimod. Each donor presented with a new WHO grade 3 or 4 astrocytoma that tested IDH1-mutant and showed ATRX loss. Remarks on this clone: Its antigen is not identified.

Using immunoSEQ multiplex PCR, the repertoire was profiled, and TCRdb retains in-frame clones only, with some absent. The sample carries around 100,000 clones, 89% recorded once. CDR1 is SGHRS, CDR2 YFSETQ, per germline. The CDR3 spans 15 residues. Deletions cut 0 bases from V and 3 bases from J, with 12 bases between. The rearrangement uses TRBV5-1 and TRBJ1-1; D not certain. The receptor comes from a woman aged 50 to 60 with glioma. The sequences come from PBMCs, collected from a glioma patient whose treatment included an IDH1 peptide vaccine. CDR3 DNA sequence: TGCGCCAGCAGCTTGGAGGGAGCTTGGGACACTGAAGCTTTCTTT. As protein: CASSLEGAWDTEAFF.